A single sample is the source of the 17 T cell receptor beta chains below, sequenced in a study of blood T cells in healthy people across ages. Then a second PCR, running roughly 7 to 11 cycles, was carried out with a sample-barcoded 5' primer and a J-beta primer mix. MiXCR, run by TCRdb on the 5' RACE reads, gives a single entry per CDR3 protein. The sample has hundreds of thousands of distinct CDR3 sequences; roughly 43% are singletons. Specimen: blood. The source is a woman aged 55-69 years in good health.

The sample holds one count of this clonotype. This chain uses TRBV6-2 or TRBV6-3 with TRBJ2-3; D unresolved. Germline V gene sequence: CDR1 MNHEY, CDR2 SVGEGT. The CDR3 is made up of 15 amino acids. V was pared by 2 bases and J by 1 base, with 10 bases between. The CDR3 DNA is TGTGCCAGCAGTTACGCGACCCCAGGCACAGATACGCAGTATTTT. Translation: CASSYATPGTDTQYF.

This clonotype came up a few times. CDR3 nucleotide sequence: TGCGCCAGCAGCCCAGAGGGGCCAGCGGGCGGCGATGAGCAGTTCTTC. Translated: CASSPEGPAGGDEQFF. The chain couples TRBV4-1 to TRBJ2-1; possibly TRBD2 for D (6 bases). This CDR3 is built from 16 residues. V dropped 4 bases and J dropped 8 bases, with 21 bases sitting between them. Germline lookup yields CDR1 MGHRA and CDR2 YSYEKL.

This clonotype was counted a few times. The V call is TRBV29-1, the J call TRBJ2-5, with D tentatively TRBD1 (6 bases). Germline CDR1 and CDR2: SQVTM and ANQGSEA. The CDR3 extends over 15 amino acids. V dropped 5 bases and J dropped 4 bases, with 20 bases sitting between them. CDR3 loop: CSVLFATGSIETQYF. CDR3 DNA: TGCAGCGTTCTATTTGCAACAGGGTCGATAGAGACCCAGTACTTC. The variable domain in full, with the rest retrieved from reference TRBV29-1 and TRBJ2-5, is SAVISQKPSRDICQRGTSLTIQCQVDSQVTMMFWYRQQPGQSLTLIATANQGSEATYESGFVIDKFPISRPNLTFSTLTVSNMSPEDSSIYLCSVLFATGSIETQYFGPGTRLLVL.

J is TRBJ2-1 and V is TRBV21-1. TRBV21-1 is described as a pseudogene. The length of the CDR3 is 15 residues. CDR3 region: CASSKGGFLYNEQFF. CDR3 DNA sequence: TGTGCCAGCAGCAAAGGTGGCTTCCTCTACAATGAGCAGTTCTTC.

A remark on this clonotype: The junction departs from the called germline gene at one end, perhaps through a read error. The rearrangement uses TRBV5-6 and TRBJ2-5, with TRBD2 matching over 8 bases. The CDR3 loop spans 15 amino acids. Per the germline V gene, CDR1 is SGHDT and CDR2 is YYEEEE. This chain's CDR3 is CAGSHAGTSQETQYF. CDR3 DNA sequence: TGTGCCGGCAGCCACGCCGGGACTAGCCAAGAGACCCAGTACTTC.

The CDR3 sequence: CSVGGQPTSTDTQYF. For the CDR3, the DNA is TGCAGCGTTGGGGGTCAGCCAACTAGCACAGATACGCAGTATTTT. V and J are TRBV29-1 and TRBJ2-3; D unresolved. The ends were cut back, 4 bases at V and 0 bases at J, with 14 bases in the middle. Germline CDR1 is SQVTM and CDR2 is ANQGSEA. This CDR3 has 15 amino acids.

The rearrangement joins TRBV4-1 to TRBJ1-2; no firm D call. Trimming cost V 0 bases and J 2 bases, with 7 bases left between them. Germline V gives CDR1 MGHRA, CDR2 YSYEKL. This CDR3 is 14 amino acids long. CDR3 loop: CASSQEAQNYGYTF. Here the CDR3 DNA reads TGCGCCAGCAGCCAAGAAGCGCAGAACTATGGCTACACCTTC.

The V gene is TRBV6-2 or TRBV6-3, the J gene TRBJ2-1, with D hard to call. Trimming left V 7 bases short and J 4 bases short, with 14 bases between. The CDR3 runs 14 residues. Per the germline V gene, CDR1 is MNHEY and CDR2 is SVGEGT. The CDR3 DNA follows: TGTGCCAGCACGGAAGGTTCCGCTTACAATGAGCAGTTCTTC. This encodes CASTEGSAYNEQFF.

This clonotype was seen many times. The chain recombines TRBV9 with TRBJ2-1; D not certain. Trimming stripped 0 bases from V and 8 bases from J, with 12 bases between. The CDR3 runs to 14 residues. Per germline, CDR1 SGDLS and CDR2 YYNGEE. Written as DNA, the CDR3 is TGTGCCAGCAGCGTAGTCCGGAAGACTGATGAGCAGTTCTTC. Its protein product is CASSVVRKTDEQFF.

A few counts support this clonotype. CDR3 in DNA: TGTGCCAGCAGCTTAGTGCTAGCGGGGGACTCTAGCACAGATACGCAGTATTTT. The encoded protein is CASSLVLAGDSSTDTQYF. The chain is built from TRBV11-2 and TRBJ2-3, with TRBD2 identical over 10 bases. This CDR3 region has 18 residues. Germline V gene data show CDR1 as SGHAT and CDR2 as FQNNGV. The J segment lost 0 bases and the V segment lost 1 base, leaving 7 bases of the junction unmatched. Based on the CDR3 plus reference TRBV11-2 and TRBJ2-3, the full variable domain is EAGVAQSPRYKIIEKRQSVAFWCNPISGHATLYWYQQILGQGPKLLIQFQNNGVVDDSQLPKDRFSAERLKGVDSTLKIQPAKLEDSAVYLCASSLVLAGDSSTDTQYFGPGTRLTVL.

This clonotype was counted at least ten times. The chain uses TRBV4-2 and TRBJ2-7; the D is unclear. Trimming took off 1 base at V and 3 bases at J, with 13 bases between the two ends. The CDR3 runs 15 residues. Germline loops: CDR1 LGHNA, CDR2 YNFKEQ. The CDR3 protein is CASSQGEGAFYEQYF. For the CDR3, the DNA is TGTGCCAGCAGCCAAGGGGAAGGAGCGTTCTACGAGCAGTACTTC.

This clonotype was recorded once. A much larger clone differs by one base, so this may be a read error. J is TRBJ2-1 and V is TRBV12-3 or TRBV12-4, with D perhaps being TRBD1 or TRBD2 (6 bases each). The germline V and J ends were trimmed by 1 base and 10 bases, with 14 bases remaining between them. This CDR3 has 14 amino acids. The CDR3 here is CASSLGGANYEQFF. The CDR3 nucleotides are TGTGCCAGCAGTTTAGGGGGGGCCAACTACGAGCAGTTCTTC.

Ten or more counts support this clonotype. The chain is built from TRBV10-1 and TRBJ2-3; 7 nucleotides align to TRBD2. CDR3 length equals 16 residues. V was clipped by 3 bases and J by 7 bases; unmatched bases: 13. Germline V gene sequence: CDR1 WNHNN, CDR2 SYGVQD (reference sequence). Here the CDR3 reads CASSESRGGERNTQYF. The CDR3 nucleotides are TGCGCCAGCAGTGAATCGAGGGGAGGGGAGCGAAATACGCAGTATTTT.

The genes are TRBV24-1 and TRBJ2-3; D is perhaps TRBD1 (6 bases). CDR1 is KGHDR and CDR2 is SFDVKD in the germline V gene. The CDR3 runs 14 residues. Trimming took off 3 bases at V and 4 bases at J, with 10 bases between the two ends. CDR3 in DNA: TGTGCCACCAGTGATACAGGGTTCGCAGATACGCAGTATTTT. This gives the protein CATSDTGFADTQYF.

This clonotype was seen more than once but under ten times. This chain connects TRBV5-1 to TRBJ2-3; possibly TRBD1 or TRBD2 for D (6 bases each). With 0 bases removed from V and 4 bases from J, the gap between germline ends came to 12 bases. The CDR3 loop spans 15 amino acids. The germline gives CDR1 SGHRS, CDR2 YFSETQ. CDR3 DNA: TGCGCCAGCAGCTTGGGGGGGGCGTCCGCAGATACGCAGTATTTT. It translates to CASSLGGASADTQYF. Variable domain in full (rest from reference TRBV5-1 and TRBJ2-3): KAGVTQTPRYLIKTRGQQVTLSCSPISGHRSVSWYQQTPGQGLQFLFEYFSETQRNKGNFPGRFSGRQFSNSRSEMNVSTLELGDSALYLCASSLGGASADTQYFGPGTRLTVL.

This clonotype was seen more than once but under ten times. The genes are TRBV12-3 or TRBV12-4 and TRBJ1-4, with TRBD1 matching 7 bases. The CDR3 covers 17 residues. V lost 1 base, J lost 0 bases, and 5 bases stayed unmatched. The chain's CDR3 is CASSLEGQRTTNEKLFF. The CDR3 region has the DNA TGTGCCAGCAGTTTAGAGGGACAGCGAACAACTAATGAAAAACTGTTTTTT.

In its sample, this clonotype was seen a few times. The chain couples TRBV5-1 to TRBJ2-2; D is perhaps TRBD2 (5 bases). V was pared by 2 bases and J by 1 base, with 9 bases between. Germline-derived CDR1 and CDR2 are SGHRS and YFSETQ. The CDR3 consists of 15 residues. The CDR3 DNA reads as TGCGCCAGCAGCTTCAGCGGAATGAACACCGGGGAGCTGTTTTTT. Translated, it gives CASSFSGMNTGELFF.